The present TCR beta chain was sequenced within a study of blood T cell repertoires in COVID-19. For the study at large: Sample material is recorded as cDNA or gDNA derived from T cells, B-cell-depleted T cells, or PBMCs.

Per the original methods: Reference gene primers were amplified, and this amplification served to estimate nucleated cell counts. Using immunoSEQ multiplex PCR, the repertoire was profiled, and TCRdb retains in-frame clones only, with some absent. V, J and clone size reflect that table, while D and trimming were determined from the DNA. The sample contains 280,000 or so clones, approximately 83% of which appear only once. The CDR3 is 13 residues long. Trimming took off 7 bases at V and 2 bases at J, with 6 bases between the two ends. CDR1 and CDR2 from the germline V gene are MNHEY and SVGAGI. The chain combines TRBV6-5 with TRBJ2-6; D perhaps matches TRBD1 (5 bases). Sequencing was done on a sample of peripheral blood. The TCR sequence derives from a woman aged 25 to 39 who had recovered from COVID-19. The CDR3 is CASTGTGANVLTF. CDR3 nucleotide sequence: TGTGCCAGCACAGGGACTGGGGCCAACGTCCTGACTTTC.